Sequencing of this T cell receptor beta chain was carried out in a study of cytomegalovirus exposure and HLA in healthy donors. Trimming shortened V by 6 bases and J by 6 bases, and 9 bases separated the two germline ends. Per germline, CDR1 SGHVS and CDR2 FQNEAQ. CDR3 size: 12 residues. 13 Jbeta primers and 60 Vbeta primers were used for the PCR. The assay was immunoSEQ multiplex PCR, and TCRdb's table has in-frame clones only and misses some. This sample carries over 150,000 clones, approximately 82% of them seen once, and the ten largest clones take about 4.9%. Sequencing was carried out using PBMCs. This chain connects TRBV7-8 to TRBJ2-1; D is perhaps TRBD2 (6 bases). The TCR sequence derives from a male donor in good health and CMV-seronegative. The CDR3 DNA reads TGTGCCAGCAGGCCGACTAGCAATGAGCAGTTCTTC. Translation: CASRPTSNEQFF.